A selection of T cell receptor beta chains follows, all from one sample in a study of blood T cell repertoires in COVID-19. The protocol was immunoSEQ multiplex PCR, while the TCRdb copy is restricted to in-frame clones and leaves out a portion. The repertoire holds 150,000 to 250,000 clones, with 80% to 85% as singletons. The sample consisted of PBMCs or T cells enriched from blood (not recorded which). The receptors derive from a middle-aged man who had recovered from COVID-19. Each CDR3 is given without its conserved first and last residue. The size of a clone is reported for some rows only, either as once, few or many, or as a class for expanded clones.

TRBJ2-3	TRBV12-5	.	ASGIEGTGGQY
TRBJ1-2	TRBV5-6	.	ASSFHREEYGYT
TRBJ1-5	TRBV19	many	ASSMDSNQPQH
TRBJ2-1	TRBV2	.	ATRTGGWDEQF
TRBJ2-7	TRBV5-4	few	ASSLAGQGSYEQY
TRBJ2-1	TRBV4-2	.	ASSQDHQGIYEQF
TRBJ2-7	TRBV3-1/TRBV3-2	.	ASSQQSWAGEQY
TRBJ1-1	TRBV5-1	few	ASKPDFSTEAF
TRBJ1-5	TRBV7-8	.	ASSPGQGNQPQH
TRBJ1-2	TRBV2	.	ASSSDRGLFGYT
TRBJ1-4	TRBV6-5	.	ASSPGTGVGKLF
TRBJ2-1	TRBV9	.	ASSIRGTSGYNEQF